Listed below are T cell receptor beta chains from one sample, sequenced in a study of blood T cell repertoires in COVID-19. The repertoire was sequenced with immunoSEQ multiplex PCR; TCRdb's copy has only in-frame clones and lacks some. The sample includes 250,000 or so clones, more than 80% of them seen just once. Input material: PBMCs or T cells enriched from blood (not recorded which). Source of these receptors: a woman younger than 45 with acute COVID-19. Both conserved end residues are part of each CDR3. The D gene is left open where the match is weak. Clone size is not always given. Where it is, it says once, few, many or a class for expanded clones.

D	J	V	size	CDR3	DNA
TRBD1	TRBJ1-5	TRBV6-5	NA	CASGAGTGFNQPQHF	TGTGCCAGCGGAGCCGGGACAGGGTTCAATCAGCCCCAGCATTTT
NA	TRBJ2-3	TRBV12-3/TRBV12-4	NA	CASSFGGGQYF	TGTGCCAGCAGTTTTGGGGGAGGGCAGTATTTT
NA	TRBJ2-3	TRBV30	NA	CAWSVPRLRDLTDTQYF	TGTGCCTGGAGTGTCCCAAGACTGCGGGACCTCACAGATACGCAGTATTTT
NA	TRBJ2-1	TRBV3-1/TRBV3-2	NA	CASSQEGAPGEQFF	TGTGCCAGCAGCCAAGAGGGCGCACCGGGGGAGCAGTTCTTC
NA	TRBJ1-5	TRBV30	NA	CAWSPGGDQPQHF	TGTGCCTGGAGTCCCGGAGGTGACCAGCCCCAGCATTTT
NA	TRBJ1-4	TRBV14	NA	CASSQAVAGRRLSTNEKLFF	TGTGCCAGCAGCCAAGCTGTCGCGGGGAGGCGCCTATCAACTAATGAAAAACTGTTTTTT
NA	TRBJ2-2	TRBV4-3	NA	CASSRQTNTGELFF	TGCGCCAGCAGCCGGCAGACGAACACCGGGGAGCTGTTTTTT
NA	TRBJ1-2	TRBV5-6	NA	CASSLGTHGYTF	TGTGCCAGCAGCTTGGGAACTCATGGCTACACCTTC
TRBD2	TRBJ2-5	TRBV18	NA	CASSPTTSGHSVTQYF	TGTGCCAGCTCACCTACGACTAGCGGTCACTCGGTGACCCAGTACTTC
TRBD1	TRBJ1-2	TRBV2	NA	CASSTKGDSRGYTF	TGTGCCAGCAGCACAAAAGGGGACAGTCGGGGCTACACCTTC
NA	TRBJ1-3	TRBV7-3	few	CASSATGQTGNTIYF	TGTGCCAGCAGCGCCACAGGGCAGACTGGAAACACCATATATTTT
NA	TRBJ2-1	TRBV28	once	CASIPGASRSIEQFF	TGTGCCAGCATCCCAGGGGCTTCCAGGTCCATTGAGCAGTTCTTC
NA	TRBJ2-7	TRBV28	NA	CASSLSLRSYEQYF	TGTGCCAGCAGTTTATCCCTGCGGTCCTACGAGCAGTACTTC
NA	TRBJ2-7	TRBV5-6	NA	CASSLTPSSYEQYF	TGTGCCAGCAGCTTGACTCCTTCCTCCTACGAGCAGTACTTC
NA	TRBJ2-7	TRBV6-5	NA	CASNKPGDSYEQYF	TGTGCCAGCAATAAGCCGGGGGACTCCTACGAGCAGTACTTC
NA	TRBJ1-5	TRBV6-5	NA	CASSYSQGNQPQHF	TGTGCCAGCAGTTACTCACAGGGCAATCAGCCCCAGCATTTT
NA	TRBJ1-3	TRBV19	NA	CATNGGPGNTIYF	TGTGCCACCAACGGAGGGCCTGGAAACACCATATATTTT
NA	TRBJ1-1	TRBV18	few	CASSPSQVTEAFF	TGTGCCAGCTCACCATCACAGGTTACTGAAGCTTTCTTT
TRBD2	TRBJ2-3	TRBV27	few	CASSFLTSGSDTQYF	TGTGCCAGCAGTTTCCTGACTAGCGGGAGTGATACGCAGTATTTT
NA	TRBJ2-7	TRBV20-1	NA	CSASPTSSSEQYF	TGCAGTGCTAGTCCGACTAGTTCAAGCGAGCAGTACTTC
TRBD1	TRBJ2-1	TRBV10-3	NA	CAISADRGAYNEQFF	TGTGCCATCAGTGCCGACAGGGGGGCCTACAATGAGCAGTTCTTC
NA	TRBJ1-4	TRBV7-9	once	CASSSSDATNEKLFF	TGTGCCAGCAGCTCTTCAGATGCAACTAATGAAAAACTGTTTTTT
TRBD1	TRBJ2-3	TRBV5-6	NA	CASSQTGVETDTQYF	TGTGCCAGCAGCCAAACAGGGGTGGAGACAGATACGCAGTATTTT
TRBD2	TRBJ2-1	TRBV28	NA	CASVSSGVYNEQFF	TGTGCCAGCGTTAGTAGCGGGGTTTACAATGAGCAGTTCTTC
TRBD1	TRBJ1-1	TRBV6-2/TRBV6-3	NA	CASSYHQKSTGLRNTEAFF	TGTGCCAGCAGTTACCACCAAAAGTCGACAGGGTTGAGGAACACTGAAGCTTTCTTT
NA	TRBJ2-7	TRBV18	once	CASSPGRILDYEQYF	TGTGCCAGCTCACCAGGGAGGATACTAGACTACGAGCAGTACTTC
TRBD2	TRBJ2-3	TRBV10-3	once	CAISESGSVTDTQYF	TGTGCCATCAGCGAGAGCGGGAGTGTGACAGATACGCAGTATTTT
TRBD2	TRBJ2-1	TRBV9	NA	CASSTGLAGGFTEQFF	TGTGCCAGCAGCACGGGACTAGCGGGAGGGTTTACTGAGCAGTTCTTC
NA	TRBJ1-1	TRBV5-4	NA	CAAGQGGTEAFF	TGTGCCGCGGGGCAGGGTGGCACTGAAGCTTTCTTT
TRBD1	TRBJ2-7	TRBV19	NA	CASGTGGIPHEQYF	TGTGCCAGCGGGACAGGGGGAATCCCCCACGAGCAGTACTTC
TRBD2	TRBJ2-1	TRBV10-1	few	CASFKSGEEQFF	TGCGCCAGCTTCAAAAGCGGGGAAGAGCAGTTCTTC
NA	TRBJ2-2	TRBV18	NA	CASSGKTNTGELFF	TGTGCCAGCTCCGGGAAAACGAACACCGGGGAGCTGTTTTTT
TRBD1	TRBJ2-7	TRBV7-8	NA	CASSGGGGQGRYEQYF	TGTGCCAGCAGCGGAGGGGGAGGACAGGGGAGGTACGAGCAGTACTTC
TRBD2	TRBJ2-3	TRBV5-6	once	CASSLRLAGVWTDTQYF	TGTGCCAGCAGCTTGAGACTCGCGGGAGTATGGACAGATACGCAGTATTTT
TRBD2	TRBJ2-1	TRBV6-4	NA	CASSPRGEGSYNEQFF	TGTGCCAGCAGCCCCCGCGGGGAGGGTTCCTACAATGAGCAGTTCTTC
NA	TRBJ2-3	TRBV28	once	CASLSEATDTQYF	TGTGCCAGCCTAAGCGAAGCCACAGATACGCAGTATTTT
TRBD2	TRBJ2-1	TRBV28	NA	CASSFRLAGDNEQFF	TGTGCCAGCAGTTTCCGACTAGCGGGGGACAATGAGCAGTTCTTC
NA	TRBJ2-1	TRBV6-2/TRBV6-3	NA	CASSKLGGLDTYNEQFF	TGTGCCAGCAGCAAACTTGGGGGACTCGACACTTACAATGAGCAGTTCTTC
TRBD1	TRBJ1-6	TRBV19	NA	CASSIGQGLGSPLHF	TGTGCCAGTAGTATCGGACAGGGGCTCGGTTCACCCCTCCACTTT
TRBD2	TRBJ2-1	TRBV20-1	NA	CSASGTSSHEQFF	TGCAGTGCTAGTGGGACTAGCTCCCATGAGCAGTTCTTC
TRBD2	TRBJ2-1	TRBV27	NA	CASKLAGAGNEQFF	TGTGCCAGCAAACTAGCGGGAGCGGGAAATGAGCAGTTCTTC
TRBD1	TRBJ2-7	TRBV19	NA	CASSATGATYEQYF	TGTGCCAGTAGTGCGACAGGGGCTACCTACGAGCAGTACTTC
TRBD1	TRBJ2-7	TRBV24-1	NA	CATTNRGKSYEQYF	TGTGCCACCACAAACAGGGGGAAGAGCTACGAGCAGTACTTC
NA	TRBJ2-7	TRBV15	NA	CATSRDRSGSYEQYF	TGTGCCACCAGCAGAGATAGGAGCGGCTCCTACGAGCAGTACTTC
NA	TRBJ1-4	TRBV3-1/TRBV3-2	NA	CASSQEGAGEKLFF	TGTGCCAGCAGCCAAGAAGGGGCGGGGGAAAAACTGTTTTTT
NA	TRBJ2-1	TRBV19	once	CASSIVGVDNEQFF	TGTGCCAGTAGTATTGTAGGAGTAGACAATGAGCAGTTCTTC
NA	TRBJ2-2	TRBV4-3	NA	CASSQAANTGELFF	TGCGCCAGCAGCCAGGCGGCGAACACCGGGGAGCTGTTTTTT
TRBD1	TRBJ2-7	TRBV19	NA	CASRSNRGSSYEQYF	TGTGCCAGTAGAAGCAACAGGGGGAGCTCCTACGAGCAGTACTTC
NA	TRBJ1-3	TRBV14	NA	CASSQVPYSGNTIYF	TGTGCCAGCAGCCAAGTTCCCTACTCTGGAAACACCATATATTTT
NA	TRBJ2-5	TRBV15	NA	CATRGTSQETQYF	TGTGCCACCCGGGGGACTTCCCAAGAGACCCAGTACTTC
NA	TRBJ2-1	TRBV6-4	NA	CASSGSIGENEQFF	TGTGCCAGCAGTGGGTCTATTGGGGAGAATGAGCAGTTCTTC
TRBD1	TRBJ1-2	TRBV6-1	NA	CASSEFPSTFSGQGARYGYTF	TGTGCCAGCAGTGAATTCCCATCTACGTTTTCGGGACAGGGGGCGCGCTATGGCTACACCTTC
TRBD2	TRBJ2-1	TRBV19	NA	CASSTRAGRANPNEQFF	TGTGCCAGTAGTACTCGGGCCGGGAGGGCCAATCCTAATGAGCAGTTCTTC
NA	TRBJ2-7	TRBV4-1	NA	CASSQEGLAPEQYF	TGCGCCAGCAGCCAAGAAGGCCTAGCGCCCGAGCAGTACTTC
NA	TRBJ2-1	TRBV7-3	NA	CASSPYFSGSGGEQFF	TGTGCCAGCAGCCCATATTTTTCGGGGAGTGGAGGTGAGCAGTTCTTC
NA	TRBJ1-4	TRBV28	NA	CASSLWGEGGEKLFF	TGTGCCAGCAGTTTATGGGGGGAGGGTGGTGAAAAACTGTTTTTT
NA	TRBJ2-2	TRBV18	NA	CASSPLTGELFF	TGTGCCAGCTCACCTCTCACCGGGGAGCTGTTTTTT